The rows below give T cell receptor beta chains drawn from one sample of a study of CD8+ T cells in alopecia areata. The method was immunoSEQ multiplex PCR; TCRdb's version includes in-frame clones alone and lacks a portion of them. Of more than 150,000 clones listed, about 51% are singletons. Sequenced material: CD8+ T cells sorted from blood, taken at approximately week 52, from a patient treated with tofacitinib. Every receptor here comes from a human donor with alopecia areata. Both conserved end residues are part of each CDR3. The order of the fields is V gene, D gene, clone size, J gene, CDR3 protein, CDR3 DNA. D genes are given only for firm matches. Clone size appears in some rows only: once, few, many, or a class for an expanded clone.

V: TRBV5-6
D: -
size: -
J: TRBJ1-2
CDR3: CASSLAGTGYTF
DNA: TGTGCCAGCAGCTTGGCAGGGACGGGCTACACCTTC

V: TRBV6-5
D: TRBD1
size: few
J: TRBJ1-1
CDR3: CASGQGWDTEAFF
DNA: TGTGCCAGTGGACAGGGGTGGGACACTGAAGCTTTCTTT

V: TRBV30
D: TRBD1
size: few
J: TRBJ2-7
CDR3: CASAEDRDNEQYF
DNA: TGTGCCTCCGCGGAGGACAGGGATAACGAGCAGTACTTC

V: TRBV7-2
D: -
size: few
J: TRBJ2-2
CDR3: CASSSSGVAGELFF
DNA: TGTGCCAGCAGCTCCTCTGGAGTAGCCGGGGAGCTGTTTTTT

V: TRBV7-9
D: -
size: few
J: TRBJ2-5
CDR3: CASSLREETQYF
DNA: TGTGCCAGCAGCTTAAGGGAAGAGACCCAGTACTTC

V: TRBV30
D: -
size: few
J: TRBJ1-1
CDR3: CAWSVAENTEAFF
DNA: TGTGCCTGGAGTGTTGCAGAGAACACTGAAGCTTTCTTT

V: TRBV7-9
D: -
size: -
J: TRBJ2-2
CDR3: CASSLTSTGELFF
DNA: TGTGCCAGCAGCCTCACTAGTACCGGGGAGCTGTTTTTT

V: TRBV30
D: -
size: -
J: TRBJ1-3
CDR3: CAWSVGGTIGNTIYF
DNA: TGTGCCTGGAGTGTAGGGGGGACTATTGGAAACACCATATATTTT

V: TRBV11-2
D: -
size: -
J: TRBJ2-5
CDR3: CASSSPWGFQETQYF
DNA: TGTGCCAGCAGCTCCCCTTGGGGATTCCAAGAGACCCAGTACTTC

V: TRBV4-3
D: -
size: few
J: TRBJ2-1
CDR3: CASSQDIGDNEQFF
DNA: TGCGCCAGCAGCCAAGATATCGGGGACAATGAGCAGTTCTTC

V: TRBV15
D: -
size: -
J: TRBJ2-1
CDR3: CATSRSRDMYNEQFF
DNA: TGTGCCACCAGCAGGTCCCGGGACATGTACAATGAGCAGTTCTTC

V: TRBV5-1
D: TRBD1
size: few
J: TRBJ1-5
CDR3: CASSEGQGGQPQHF
DNA: TGCGCCAGCAGTGAGGGACAGGGAGGTCAGCCCCAGCATTTT

V: TRBV7-3
D: -
size: -
J: TRBJ2-4
CDR3: CASSLRLLAKNIQYF
DNA: TGTGCCAGCAGCTTAAGACTTTTAGCCAAAAACATTCAGTACTTC

V: TRBV9
D: -
size: -
J: TRBJ2-1
CDR3: CASSVVGSANEQFF
DNA: TGTGCCAGCAGCGTAGTAGGGTCCGCCAATGAGCAGTTCTTC

V: TRBV10-3
D: -
size: -
J: TRBJ2-3
CDR3: CAISESITDTQYF
DNA: TGTGCCATCAGTGAGTCGATCACAGATACGCAGTATTTT

V: TRBV5-1
D: TRBD2
size: once
J: TRBJ2-5
CDR3: CASSPVVAGGSWETQYF
DNA: TGCGCCAGCAGCCCGGTGGTAGCGGGGGGATCTTGGGAGACCCAGTACTTC

V: TRBV13
D: TRBD1
size: -
J: TRBJ2-7
CDR3: CASSTTGGTNYEQYF
DNA: TGTGCCAGCAGCACGACAGGGGGCACCAATTACGAGCAGTACTTC

V: TRBV4-3
D: -
size: few
J: TRBJ2-6
CDR3: CASSQDQGAGANVLTF
DNA: TGCGCCAGCAGCCAAGATCAGGGAGCTGGGGCCAACGTCCTGACTTTC

V: TRBV4-2
D: -
size: -
J: TRBJ2-2
CDR3: CASSFTDTGELFF
DNA: TGTGCCAGCAGCTTCACCGACACCGGGGAGCTGTTTTTT

V: TRBV10-3
D: -
size: few
J: TRBJ1-5
CDR3: CAISEGRGGASNQPQHF
DNA: TGTGCCATCAGTGAGGGGAGAGGGGGGGCTAGCAATCAGCCCCAGCATTTT

V: TRBV6-5
D: -
size: once
J: TRBJ1-2
CDR3: CASASITGNYGYTF
DNA: TGTGCCAGCGCTTCTATTACCGGGAACTATGGCTACACCTTC

V: TRBV11-2
D: -
size: -
J: TRBJ2-1
CDR3: CASSFRGWEQFF
DNA: TGTGCCAGCAGCTTTAGGGGCTGGGAGCAGTTCTTC

V: TRBV27
D: TRBD1
size: -
J: TRBJ2-7
CDR3: CASSLGDRPYEQYF
DNA: TGTGCCAGCTCCCTAGGGGACAGGCCCTACGAGCAGTACTTC

V: TRBV10-3
D: -
size: -
J: TRBJ1-1
CDR3: CASSPPPQGYTEAFF
DNA: TGTGCCAGCAGTCCTCCCCCCCAGGGTTACACTGAAGCTTTCTTT

V: TRBV4-2
D: -
size: -
J: TRBJ2-3
CDR3: CASSPPTGTATDTQYF
DNA: TGTGCCAGCAGCCCCCCGACCGGGACCGCAACAGATACGCAGTATTTT

V: TRBV6-6
D: -
size: -
J: TRBJ1-3
CDR3: CASRDPGAAGNTIYF
DNA: TGTGCCAGCAGGGATCCGGGGGCGGCTGGAAACACCATATATTTT

V: TRBV27
D: -
size: -
J: TRBJ1-5
CDR3: CASGPWPQHF
DNA: TGTGCCAGCGGCCCTTGGCCCCAGCATTTT

V: TRBV18
D: -
size: -
J: TRBJ2-7
CDR3: CASSPELGSYEQYF
DNA: TGTGCCAGCTCACCAGAGCTGGGGAGTTACGAGCAGTACTTC

V: TRBV18
D: -
size: -
J: TRBJ2-3
CDR3: CASSPVPPPQYF
DNA: TGTGCCAGCTCACCAGTTCCTCCCCCGCAGTATTTT

V: TRBV30
D: -
size: few
J: TRBJ2-7
CDR3: CAWSPPTVLNWAEQYF
DNA: TGTGCCTGGAGTCCCCCGACTGTCCTCAACTGGGCCGAGCAGTACTTC

V: TRBV6-6
D: TRBD1
size: -
J: TRBJ1-1
CDR3: CASSLPGTGAEAFF
DNA: TGTGCCAGCAGTTTACCCGGGACAGGGGCTGAAGCTTTCTTT

V: TRBV5-4
D: -
size: -
J: TRBJ2-2
CDR3: CASRHDRELFF
DNA: TGTGCCAGCAGACATGACAGGGAGCTGTTTTTT

V: TRBV9
D: -
size: few
J: TRBJ2-2
CDR3: CASSGSLRAVSGELFF
DNA: TGTGCCAGCAGCGGCAGCTTACGGGCTGTTTCCGGGGAGCTGTTTTTT

V: TRBV9
D: -
size: -
J: TRBJ2-5
CDR3: CASSVATTEETQYF
DNA: TGTGCCAGCAGCGTAGCGACTACCGAAGAGACCCAGTACTTC

V: TRBV30
D: -
size: -
J: TRBJ1-1
CDR3: CAWSQGWTEAFF
DNA: TGTGCCTGGAGTCAGGGGTGGACTGAAGCTTTCTTT

V: TRBV15
D: -
size: few
J: TRBJ1-2
CDR3: CATSREVVSYGYTF
DNA: TGTGCCACCAGCAGAGAGGTGGTGAGCTATGGCTACACCTTC

V: TRBV4-3
D: -
size: -
J: TRBJ2-4
CDR3: CASSQDAGSFTKNIQYF
DNA: TGCGCCAGCAGCCAAGACGCGGGGAGTTTTACCAAAAACATTCAGTACTTC

V: TRBV29-1
D: -
size: -
J: TRBJ1-5
CDR3: CSVAYGGRNQPQHF
DNA: TGCAGCGTTGCATATGGGGGCAGGAATCAGCCCCAGCATTTT

V: TRBV11-1
D: -
size: -
J: TRBJ2-2
CDR3: CASSLAPATGELFF
DNA: TGTGCCAGCAGCTTAGCGCCGGCAACCGGGGAGCTGTTTTTT

V: TRBV9
D: -
size: -
J: TRBJ2-7
CDR3: CASSVGDRAYEQYF
DNA: TGTGCCAGCAGCGTGGGGGATCGGGCCTACGAGCAGTACTTC

V: TRBV6-5
D: -
size: -
J: TRBJ2-5
CDR3: CASSSPRDSNQETQYF
DNA: TGTGCCAGCAGTTCCCCTCGCGACAGTAATCAAGAGACCCAGTACTTC

V: TRBV27
D: -
size: -
J: TRBJ2-5
CDR3: CASSLYGQETQYF
DNA: TGTGCCAGCAGTTTATACGGTCAAGAGACCCAGTACTTC

V: TRBV14
D: -
size: -
J: TRBJ2-7
CDR3: CASSQAPNTPYEQYF
DNA: TGTGCCAGCAGCCAAGCCCCAAATACCCCATACGAGCAGTACTTC

V: TRBV9
D: -
size: -
J: TRBJ1-5
CDR3: CASSEGPDQPQHF
DNA: TGTGCCAGCAGCGAGGGTCCCGATCAGCCCCAGCATTTT

V: TRBV29-1
D: TRBD1
size: -
J: TRBJ2-7
CDR3: CSVELLRTGAYEQYF
DNA: TGCAGCGTCGAACTACTGAGGACAGGGGCCTACGAGCAGTACTTC

V: TRBV5-1
D: -
size: -
J: TRBJ1-6
CDR3: CASSLTDSPLHF
DNA: TGCGCCAGCAGCTTGACCGATTCACCCCTCCACTTT

V: TRBV4-1
D: TRBD1
size: few
J: TRBJ1-6
CDR3: CASSQDPGQGWSPLHF
DNA: TGCGCCAGCAGCCAAGATCCGGGACAGGGGTGGTCACCCCTCCACTTT

V: TRBV11-2
D: TRBD2
size: -
J: TRBJ2-3
CDR3: CASSFSGGADTQYF
DNA: TGTGCCAGCAGCTTTAGCGGGGGGGCAGATACGCAGTATTTT

V: TRBV7-9
D: -
size: -
J: TRBJ1-6
CDR3: CASSLGADNSPLHF
DNA: TGTGCCAGCAGCTTAGGGGCGGATAATTCACCCCTCCACTTT

V: TRBV4-3
D: -
size: once
J: TRBJ1-6
CDR3: CASSQVNGGDDNSPLHF
DNA: TGCGCCAGCAGCCAAGTCAACGGGGGTGACGATAATTCACCCCTCCACTTT